One T cell receptor beta chain is described in this entry. Its antigen is as yet unknown. The CDR3 extends over 15 amino acids. The V gene's germline CDR1 is SGHDN and CDR2 FVKESK. Trimming removed 4 bases from V and 2 bases from J; junction bases left unmatched: 7. The sample originates from a study of T cell responses to AZD1222 COVID-19 vaccine. Broader study findings: CD4 TCRs linked to vaccination spanned spike, dominating at 160-218 and 743-854. Baseline serostatus was positive in only a handful of AZD1222 recipients.

Assay: immunoSEQ multiplex PCR; the TCRdb copy retains only in-frame clones and omits some. Here the sample spans approximately 130,000 clones, around 89% being singletons. The clonotype originates from an adult in good health. The rearrangement joins TRBV14 to TRBJ2-7; 8 bases are a match to TRBD1. The source material was peripheral blood, sampled on day 0 of MenACWY control vaccination. The CDR3 nucleotides read TGTGCCAGCAGCCTCCGGGACAGGACAGCCTACGAGCAGTACTTC. It is translated as CASSLRDRTAYEQYF.